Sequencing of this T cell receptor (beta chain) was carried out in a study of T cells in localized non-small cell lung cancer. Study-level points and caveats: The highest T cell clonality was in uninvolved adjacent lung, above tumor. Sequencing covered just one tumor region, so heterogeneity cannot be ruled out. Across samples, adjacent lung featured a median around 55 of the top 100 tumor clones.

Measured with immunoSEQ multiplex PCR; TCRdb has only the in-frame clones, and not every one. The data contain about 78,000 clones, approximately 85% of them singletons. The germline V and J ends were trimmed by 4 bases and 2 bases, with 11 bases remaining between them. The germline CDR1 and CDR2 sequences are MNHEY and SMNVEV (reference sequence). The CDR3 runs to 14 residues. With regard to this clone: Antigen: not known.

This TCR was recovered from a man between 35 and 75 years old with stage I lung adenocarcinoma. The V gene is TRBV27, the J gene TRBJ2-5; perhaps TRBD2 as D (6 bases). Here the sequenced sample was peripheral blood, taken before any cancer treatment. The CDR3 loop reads CASSSLARQETQYF. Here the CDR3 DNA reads TGTGCCAGCAGTTCCCTAGCGCGGCAAGAGACCCAGTACTTC.